This TCR beta chain appears in the sequencing data of a study of blood T cell repertoires in COVID-19 (dated by TCRdb to the early 2020s). Looking at the study overall: Samples covering the acute and convalescent phases of COVID-19 were provided by collaborators in the United States, Italy and Spain. The prospective study material was composed of cDNA or gDNA derived from T cells, B-cell-depleted T cells, or PBMCs. The dataset comprised deeply sampled blood TCRbeta repertoires from subjects exposed to, actively infected with, or recovered from COVID-19. The sample metadata nearly always contained a de-identified subject ID, COVID-19 status, age in years and sex. Where HLA class I and class II types were available, the types were taken from metadata supplied by the sample provider, not from assay-based typing. The samples were drawn from two sources: the first 160 participants of the ongoing ImmuneRACE study, and 1,254 subjects contributed by 6 global collaborators. The repertoires were released in a freely available public database intended as a resource for research on the immune response to SARS-CoV-2.

In the prospective study, participants were about 18 to 95 years old, resided in approximately 25 geographic areas of the United States, and were enrolled through a virtual design. In the prospective study, cohorts were assigned on the basis of participant-reported clinical history obtained from a screening survey and a study questionnaire. ImmuneRACE Cohort 3 recovered participants were defined by two consecutive negative NP/OP PCR tests, healthcare professional clearance, or symptom resolution. Each participant in the prospective study had whole blood, serum and a nasopharyngeal or oropharyngeal swab collected by mobile phlebotomists. Additional blood draws and questionnaires over an approximately two-month period could optionally be provided by prospective study participants. Before DNA extraction, prospective study blood samples were shipped either frozen or at room temperature. CDR1 and CDR2 are drawn from the germline V gene: ENHRY, SYGVKD. Compared with germline, V lacks 8 bases and J lacks 2 bases; bases without a gene match: 5. The CDR3 runs 16 amino acids, cysteine and phenylalanine included. Only the CDR3 region is kept as DNA, spanning 48 bases read in frame from base 1.

Concerning this clone itself: Its antigen remains unidentified. Base-call qualities are not available, and no considerably larger clone is one nucleotide away.

The immunoSEQ Assay, a bias-controlled multiplex PCR, was used to amplify TCRbeta CDR3 regions from genomic DNA. The authors' pipeline ran thus. Within the assay, amplification of reference gene primers was used to estimate how many nucleated cells each sample contained. To quantify the absolute abundance of each unique TCRbeta CDR3 rearrangement, sequence reads were collapsed and filtered. For each sample, productive Simpson clonality was calculated as the square root of Simpson's diversity index across productive rearrangements. As stored in TCRdb, this immuneACCESS dataset retains in-frame rearrangements with V and J assigned. A fraction of the clones does not appear; measured against another copy, unresolved V genes explain less than half of the discrepancy, and the remainder lacks a known reason. V, J and clone size are those of that table, while D and trimming were read from the DNA. Across this sample there are about 310,000 clones, with 89% seen only once. About 8.4% of the sample comes from the top ten.

Broad study findings and their caveats: Clinical and demographic metadata were provided uncurated, with the amount varying by source and participant.

The source material was PBMCs or T cells enriched from blood (not recorded which). This TCR derives from a woman in her twenties or thirties who had recovered from COVID-19. Recombination connected TRBV10-3 to TRBJ2-3; 15 bases in the junction line up with TRBD2. The DNA is TGTGCCATCGGGACTAGCGGGAGGCCTGACACAGATACGCAGTATTTT. It translates to CAIGTSGRPDTDTQYF.